The clone carrying this TCR beta chain was seen a few times. Antigen specificity is unknown. Repertoires were generated with immunoSEQ multiplex PCR, while TCRdb's copy carries only in-frame clones and drops some. Among around 56,000 clones listed, approximately 82% were seen once. This record comes from a study of a mutant IDH1 vaccine in newly diagnosed glioma. Study as a whole: Treated patients, averaging approximately 40 years, were approximately 60% male and around 40% female. Antecedent treatment encompassed radiotherapy, temozolomide, or their combination; the majority received both.

Germline V CDR1 and CDR2: DFQATT, SNEGSKA (reference sequence). This CDR3 contains 10 residues. The germline V and J ends were trimmed by 3 bases and 8 bases, with 4 bases remaining between them. This sample's time point: week 5, during vaccination. Each dose delivered 300 ug of mutant IDH1 20-mer peptide subcutaneously with imiquimod. Every donor had a new WHO grade 3 or 4 astrocytoma that was IDH1-mutant, with loss of nuclear ATRX. The study's findings and limits: Variations in leading peripheral T cell clonotypes appeared to have no connection with pseudoprogression.

This sequence joins TRBV20-1 and TRBJ1-4; D gene unclear. The sequences come from PBMCs, collected from a glioma patient whose treatment included an IDH1 peptide vaccine. This TCR was recovered from a man aged 30 to 45 with glioma. CDR3 nucleotide sequence: TGCAGTGCTAGTAGGGAAAAACTGTTTTTT. It specifies CSASREKLFF.